The sequence of this T cell receptor beta chain was determined in a study of CD8+ T cells in alopecia areata. Extraction and reverse transcription of RNA yielded cDNA as the sequencing template. Clones were sequenced by immunoSEQ multiplex PCR, and TCRdb holds only the in-frame ones, with some missing. The sample includes roughly 170,000 clones, 59% seen only once; the top ten take about 15%. The CDR3 consists of 15 residues. Trimming took 5 bases from V and 6 from J; bases not matched to a gene: 7. Germline loops: CDR1 SEHNR, CDR2 FQNEAQ (reference sequence). V is TRBV7-9 and J is TRBJ1-5; the match to TRBD1 covers 10 bases. Specimen: CD4+ T cells sorted from blood, collected at week 0. The source of this sequence is a human donor with alopecia areata. The CDR3 sequence is CASSDDRGPPQPQHF. CDR3 nucleotides: TGTGCCAGCAGCGATGACAGGGGGCCCCCTCAGCCCCAGCATTTT.